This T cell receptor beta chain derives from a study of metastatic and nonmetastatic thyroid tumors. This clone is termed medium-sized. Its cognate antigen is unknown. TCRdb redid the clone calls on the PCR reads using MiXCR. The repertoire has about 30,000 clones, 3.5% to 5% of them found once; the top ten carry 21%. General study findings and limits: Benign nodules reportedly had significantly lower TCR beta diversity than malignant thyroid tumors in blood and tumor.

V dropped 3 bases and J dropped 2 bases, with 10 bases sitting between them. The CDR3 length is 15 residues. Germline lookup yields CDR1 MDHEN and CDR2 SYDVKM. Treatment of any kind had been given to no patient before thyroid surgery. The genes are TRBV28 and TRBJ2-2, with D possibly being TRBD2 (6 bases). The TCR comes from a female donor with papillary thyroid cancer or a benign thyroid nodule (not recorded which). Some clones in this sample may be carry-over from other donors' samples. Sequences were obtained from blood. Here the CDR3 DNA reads TGTGCCAGCAGTTTCGGGACTCAAAACACCGGGGAGCTGTTTTTT. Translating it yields CASSFGTQNTGELFF.